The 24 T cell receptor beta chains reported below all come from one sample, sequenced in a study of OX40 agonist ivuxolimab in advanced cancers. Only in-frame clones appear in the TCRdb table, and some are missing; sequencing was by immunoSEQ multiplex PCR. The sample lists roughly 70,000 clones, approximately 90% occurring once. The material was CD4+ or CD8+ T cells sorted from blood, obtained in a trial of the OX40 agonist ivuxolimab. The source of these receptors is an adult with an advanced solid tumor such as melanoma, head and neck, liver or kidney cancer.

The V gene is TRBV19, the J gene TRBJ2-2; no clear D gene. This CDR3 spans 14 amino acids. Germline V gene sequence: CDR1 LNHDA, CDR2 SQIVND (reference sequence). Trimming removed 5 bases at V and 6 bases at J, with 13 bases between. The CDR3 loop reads CASSPTASPGELFF. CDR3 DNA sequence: TGTGCCAGTAGTCCAACCGCGTCTCCCGGGGAGCTGTTTTTT.

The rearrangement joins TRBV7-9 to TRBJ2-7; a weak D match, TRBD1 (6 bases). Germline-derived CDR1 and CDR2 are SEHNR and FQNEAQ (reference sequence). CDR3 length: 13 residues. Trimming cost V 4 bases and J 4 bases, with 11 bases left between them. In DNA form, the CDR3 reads TGTGCCAGCAGCTCCGGGACAAAATACGAGCAGTACTTC. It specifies CASSSGTKYEQYF.

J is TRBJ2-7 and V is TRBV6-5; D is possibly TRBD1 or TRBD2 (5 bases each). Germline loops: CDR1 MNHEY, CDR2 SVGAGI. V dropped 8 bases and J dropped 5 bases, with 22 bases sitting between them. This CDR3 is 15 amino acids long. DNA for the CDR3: TGTGCCAGCCGCTTCCCGGGGCAAAGCACGCACGAGCAGTACTTC. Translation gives CASRFPGQSTHEQYF.

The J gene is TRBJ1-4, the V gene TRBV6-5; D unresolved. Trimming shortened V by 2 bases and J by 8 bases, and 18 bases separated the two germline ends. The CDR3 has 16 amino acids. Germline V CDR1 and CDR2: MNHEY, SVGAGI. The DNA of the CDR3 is TGTGCCAGCAGTTACCGTTTTGAGGGCTCAGCGGAAAAACTGTTTTTT. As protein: CASSYRFEGSAEKLFF.

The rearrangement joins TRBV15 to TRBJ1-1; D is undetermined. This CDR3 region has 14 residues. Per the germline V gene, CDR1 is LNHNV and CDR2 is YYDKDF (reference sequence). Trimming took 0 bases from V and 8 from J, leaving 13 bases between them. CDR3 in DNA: TGTGCCACCAGCAGAGATCGGGGTCGACCCGAAGCTTTCTTT. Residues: CATSRDRGRPEAFF.

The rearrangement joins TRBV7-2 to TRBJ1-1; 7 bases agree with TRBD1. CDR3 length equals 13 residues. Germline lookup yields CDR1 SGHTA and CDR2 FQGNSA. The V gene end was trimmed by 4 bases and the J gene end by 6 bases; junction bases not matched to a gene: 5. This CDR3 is CASSSRGPSEAFF. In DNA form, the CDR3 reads TGTGCCAGCAGCTCAAGGGGGCCCTCTGAAGCTTTCTTT.

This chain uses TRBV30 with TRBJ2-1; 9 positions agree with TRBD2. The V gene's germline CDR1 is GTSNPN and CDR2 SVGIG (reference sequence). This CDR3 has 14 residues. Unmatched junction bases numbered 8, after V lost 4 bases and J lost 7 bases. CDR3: CAWNRESGRNEQFF. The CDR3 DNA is TGTGCCTGGAACAGGGAAAGCGGGAGGAATGAGCAGTTCTTC.

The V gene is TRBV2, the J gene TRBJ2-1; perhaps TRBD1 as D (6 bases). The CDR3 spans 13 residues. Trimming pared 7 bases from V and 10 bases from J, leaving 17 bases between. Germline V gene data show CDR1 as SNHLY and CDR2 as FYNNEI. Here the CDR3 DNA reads TGTGCCAGCATCCAAACAGGGAGAGGAGAGCAGTTCTTC. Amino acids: CASIQTGRGEQFF.

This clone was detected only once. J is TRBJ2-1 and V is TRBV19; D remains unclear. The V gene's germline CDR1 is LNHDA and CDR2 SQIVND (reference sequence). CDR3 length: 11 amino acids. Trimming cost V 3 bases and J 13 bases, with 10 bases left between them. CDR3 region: CASSILSHQFF. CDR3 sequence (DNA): TGTGCCAGTAGTATCTTATCGCACCAGTTCTTC. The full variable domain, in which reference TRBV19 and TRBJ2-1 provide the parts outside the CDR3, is DGGITQSPKYLFRKEGQNVTLSCEQNLNHDAMYWYRQDPGQGLRLIYYSQIVNDFQKGDIAEGYSVSREKKESFPLTVTSAQKNPTAFYLCASSILSHQFFGPGTRLTVL.

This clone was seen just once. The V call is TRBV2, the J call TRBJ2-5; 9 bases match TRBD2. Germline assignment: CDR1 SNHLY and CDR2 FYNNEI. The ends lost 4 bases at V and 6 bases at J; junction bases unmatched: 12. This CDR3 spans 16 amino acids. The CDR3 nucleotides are TGTGCCAGCAGTGGATTCGGAGCGGGAGGCCTGAAGACCCAGTACTTC. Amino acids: CASSGFGAGGLKTQYF.

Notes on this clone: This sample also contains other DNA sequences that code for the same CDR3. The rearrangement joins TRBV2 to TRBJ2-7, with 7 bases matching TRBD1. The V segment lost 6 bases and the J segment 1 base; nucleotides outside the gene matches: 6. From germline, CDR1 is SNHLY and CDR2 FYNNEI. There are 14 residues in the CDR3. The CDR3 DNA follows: TGTGCCAGCAGGAACAGGGGCGCGTCCTACGAGCAGTACTTC. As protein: CASRNRGASYEQYF.

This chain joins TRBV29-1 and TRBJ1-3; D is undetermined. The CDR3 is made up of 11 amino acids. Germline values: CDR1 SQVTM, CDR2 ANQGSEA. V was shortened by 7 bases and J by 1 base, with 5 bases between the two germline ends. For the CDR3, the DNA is TGCAGCGCCCGATCTGGAAACACCATATATTTT. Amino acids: CSARSGNTIYF.

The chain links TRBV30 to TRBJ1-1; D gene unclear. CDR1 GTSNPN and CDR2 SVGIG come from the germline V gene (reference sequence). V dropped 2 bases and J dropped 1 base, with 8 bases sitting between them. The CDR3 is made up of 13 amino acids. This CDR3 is CAWSPDANTEAFF. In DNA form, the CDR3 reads TGTGCCTGGAGTCCGGACGCGAACACTGAAGCTTTCTTT.

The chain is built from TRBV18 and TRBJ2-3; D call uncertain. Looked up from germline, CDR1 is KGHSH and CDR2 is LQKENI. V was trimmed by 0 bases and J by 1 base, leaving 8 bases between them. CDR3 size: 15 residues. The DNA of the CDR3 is TGTGCCAGCTCACCACCGTATGAGGGCACAGATACGCAGTATTTT. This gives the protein CASSPPYEGTDTQYF.

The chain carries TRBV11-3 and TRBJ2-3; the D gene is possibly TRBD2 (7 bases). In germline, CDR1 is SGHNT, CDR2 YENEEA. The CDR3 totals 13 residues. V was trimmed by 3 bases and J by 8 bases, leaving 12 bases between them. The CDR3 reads CASSLNREGTQYF. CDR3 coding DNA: TGTGCCAGCAGCTTGAACAGGGAGGGTACGCAGTATTTT.

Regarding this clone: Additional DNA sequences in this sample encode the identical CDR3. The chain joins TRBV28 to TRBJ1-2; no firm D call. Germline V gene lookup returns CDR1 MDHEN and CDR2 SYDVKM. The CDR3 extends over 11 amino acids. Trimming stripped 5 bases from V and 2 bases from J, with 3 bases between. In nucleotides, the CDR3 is TGTGCCAGCAGTGGCAACTATGGCTACACCTTC. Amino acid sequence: CASSGNYGYTF.

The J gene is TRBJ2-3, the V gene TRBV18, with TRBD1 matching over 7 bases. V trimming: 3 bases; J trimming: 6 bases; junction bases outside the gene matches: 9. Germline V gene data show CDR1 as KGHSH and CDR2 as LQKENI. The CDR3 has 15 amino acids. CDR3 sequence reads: CASSPGTENLDTQYF. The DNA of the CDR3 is TGTGCCAGCTCACCTGGGACAGAGAACTTGGATACGCAGTATTTT.

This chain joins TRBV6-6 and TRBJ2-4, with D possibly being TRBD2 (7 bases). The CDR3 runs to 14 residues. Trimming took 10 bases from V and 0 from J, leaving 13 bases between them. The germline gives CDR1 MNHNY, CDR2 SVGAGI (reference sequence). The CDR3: CATKGGEAKNIQYF. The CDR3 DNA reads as TGTGCCACCAAGGGGGGGGAAGCCAAAAACATTCAGTACTTC.

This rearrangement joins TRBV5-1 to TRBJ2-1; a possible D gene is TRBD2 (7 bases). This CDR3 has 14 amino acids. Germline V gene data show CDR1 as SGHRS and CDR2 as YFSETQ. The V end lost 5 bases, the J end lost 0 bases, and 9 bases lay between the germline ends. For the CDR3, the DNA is TGCGCCAGCAGAGGGGGGGGCTCCTACAATGAGCAGTTCTTC. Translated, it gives CASRGGGSYNEQFF.

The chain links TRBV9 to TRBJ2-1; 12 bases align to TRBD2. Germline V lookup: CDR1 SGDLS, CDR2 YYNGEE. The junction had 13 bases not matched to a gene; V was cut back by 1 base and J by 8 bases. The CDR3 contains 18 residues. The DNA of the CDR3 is TGTGCCAGCAGCGTATCAAGACTAGCGGGAGCCCTGGGGGATGAGCAGTTCTTC. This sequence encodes CASSVSRLAGALGDEQFF.

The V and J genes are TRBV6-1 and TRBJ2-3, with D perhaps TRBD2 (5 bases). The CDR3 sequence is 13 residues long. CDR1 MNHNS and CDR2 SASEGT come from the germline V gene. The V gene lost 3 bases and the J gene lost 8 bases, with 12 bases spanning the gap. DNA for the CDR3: TGTGCCAGCAGTGAGACGCATGAGGGTACGCAGTATTTT. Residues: CASSETHEGTQYF.

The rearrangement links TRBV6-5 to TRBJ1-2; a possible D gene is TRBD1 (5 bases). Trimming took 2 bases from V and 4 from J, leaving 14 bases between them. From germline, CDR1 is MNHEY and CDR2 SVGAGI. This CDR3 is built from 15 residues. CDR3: CASSYGQGGSYGYTF. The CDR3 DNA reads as TGTGCCAGCAGTTACGGCCAGGGAGGATCCTATGGCTACACCTTC.

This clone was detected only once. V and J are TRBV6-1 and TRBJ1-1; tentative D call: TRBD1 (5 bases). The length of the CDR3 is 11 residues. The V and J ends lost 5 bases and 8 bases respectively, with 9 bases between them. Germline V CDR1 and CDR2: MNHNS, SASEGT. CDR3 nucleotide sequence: TGTGCCAGCAGTCAGGGTCCCGAAGCTTTCTTT. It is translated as CASSQGPEAFF.

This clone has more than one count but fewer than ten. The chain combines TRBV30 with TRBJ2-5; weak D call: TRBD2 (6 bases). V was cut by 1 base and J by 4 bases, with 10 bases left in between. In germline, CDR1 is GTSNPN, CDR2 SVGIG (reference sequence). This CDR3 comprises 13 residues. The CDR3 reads CAWSGPAGETQYF. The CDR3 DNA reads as TGTGCCTGGAGTGGCCCAGCGGGAGAGACCCAGTACTTC.